Listed below are T cell receptor beta chains from one sample, sequenced in a study of T cells in Graves' hyperthyroidism and ophthalmopathy. MiXCR was run by TCRdb on the multiplex PCR reads, yielding one entry per CDR3 protein. The sample carries 380,000 or so distinct CDR3 sequences, approximately 15% recorded once. The material sequenced was blood. These receptors were obtained from a woman under 40 with Graves' hyperthyroidism. The CDR3 runs from the conserved cysteine through the conserved F or W. Each record gives: J gene, clone size, V gene, D gene, CDR3 protein. The D gene is left open where the match is weak. Rows may omit the clone size; those that give it use once, few, many or a size class.

J gene: TRBJ2-7
clone size: -
V gene: TRBV12-3/TRBV12-4
D gene: -
CDR3 protein: CASSFLVYEQYF

J gene: TRBJ2-2
clone size: few
V gene: TRBV19
D gene: -
CDR3 protein: CASTPGGRPGELFF

J gene: TRBJ2-3
clone size: many
V gene: TRBV7-3
D gene: TRBD2
CDR3 protein: CASSLDGRESFADTQYF

J gene: TRBJ2-2
clone size: few
V gene: TRBV6-1
D gene: TRBD2
CDR3 protein: CASYWTSGSSGELFF

J gene: TRBJ2-5
clone size: -
V gene: TRBV6-2/TRBV6-3
D gene: -
CDR3 protein: CASSYDGAEQETQYF

J gene: TRBJ2-1
clone size: many
V gene: TRBV9
D gene: -
CDR3 protein: CASSGEDFWAVGQFF

J gene: TRBJ2-3
clone size: many
V gene: TRBV20-1
D gene: -
CDR3 protein: CSAREAAVASDTQYF

J gene: TRBJ2-1
clone size: -
V gene: TRBV7-2
D gene: -
CDR3 protein: CASSFGSGGINEQFF

J gene: TRBJ1-5
clone size: -
V gene: TRBV29-1
D gene: -
CDR3 protein: CSVEEYPGQPQRF

J gene: TRBJ2-1
clone size: -
V gene: TRBV9
D gene: TRBD2
CDR3 protein: CASSVYPTSGVNNEQFF